This is a list of T cell receptor beta chains from one sample in a study of cytomegalovirus exposure and HLA in healthy donors. Profiling relied on immunoSEQ multiplex PCR, and the TCRdb table lists in-frame clones only, not all of them. The top ten hold about 2.1% of the sample, which has 150,000 to 200,000 clones, approximately 86% seen once. Sequenced input: PBMCs. These receptors originate from a woman under 30 in good health and CMV-seronegative. The CDR3 runs from the conserved cysteine through the conserved F or W. Each record gives: J gene, V gene, CDR3 protein.

J gene: TRBJ2-7
V gene: TRBV28
CDR3 protein: CASSRGVLEQYF

J gene: TRBJ2-3
V gene: TRBV10-2
CDR3 protein: CASSELAASTDTQYF

J gene: TRBJ2-3
V gene: TRBV5-1
CDR3 protein: CASSHGAGVGSDTQYF

J gene: TRBJ2-1
V gene: TRBV4-1
CDR3 protein: CASSPGLAVSSYNEQFF

J gene: TRBJ1-2
V gene: TRBV6-1
CDR3 protein: CASSSQTTPYGYTF

J gene: TRBJ2-2
V gene: TRBV30
CDR3 protein: CAWMLASVMGELFF

J gene: TRBJ1-1
V gene: TRBV6-5
CDR3 protein: CASSYSAGTGGTEAFF

J gene: TRBJ1-2
V gene: TRBV5-1
CDR3 protein: CASSLSATINYGYTF

J gene: TRBJ2-5
V gene: TRBV11-2
CDR3 protein: CASSYREGQETQYF

J gene: TRBJ1-3
V gene: TRBV23-1
CDR3 protein: CASSQDRAGGPGNTIYF

J gene: TRBJ1-1
V gene: TRBV27
CDR3 protein: CASSLFVNTEAFF

J gene: TRBJ1-4
V gene: TRBV18
CDR3 protein: CASSSQDATNEKLFF

J gene: TRBJ1-3
V gene: TRBV6-6
CDR3 protein: CASSPWDRVNTIYF

J gene: TRBJ1-1
V gene: TRBV28
CDR3 protein: CASSLPQGPGNTEAFF

J gene: TRBJ1-2
V gene: TRBV20-1
CDR3 protein: CSARDNYGYTF

J gene: TRBJ1-4
V gene: TRBV5-6
CDR3 protein: CASSYRGFREKLFF

J gene: TRBJ2-3
V gene: TRBV19
CDR3 protein: CASTGTMEDTQYF

J gene: -
V gene: TRBV4-1
CDR3 protein: CASSPHPRIAGGQNEQYF

J gene: TRBJ1-4
V gene: TRBV6-1
CDR3 protein: CASSGYEKLFF

J gene: TRBJ2-3
V gene: TRBV7-4
CDR3 protein: CASSGARTGFTDTQYF

J gene: TRBJ2-2
V gene: TRBV6-5
CDR3 protein: CASSYSGVNTGELFF

J gene: TRBJ1-3
V gene: TRBV14
CDR3 protein: CASSGVAGNTIYF

J gene: TRBJ2-7
V gene: TRBV28
CDR3 protein: CASSRTGVVKYEQYF

J gene: TRBJ1-2
V gene: TRBV5-4
CDR3 protein: CASSPGQEYGYTF

J gene: TRBJ1-4
V gene: TRBV5-1
CDR3 protein: CASSVQGTNEKLFF

J gene: TRBJ1-3
V gene: TRBV5-8
CDR3 protein: CASSLVVRSGNTIYF

J gene: TRBJ2-1
V gene: TRBV7-2
CDR3 protein: CASSLGQISYNEQFF

J gene: TRBJ2-2
V gene: TRBV11-1
CDR3 protein: CASSAGRHFSGELFF

J gene: TRBJ2-1
V gene: TRBV27
CDR3 protein: CASALAGGPFNEQFF

J gene: TRBJ2-3
V gene: TRBV7-3
CDR3 protein: CASSFPTGDTQYF

J gene: TRBJ1-3
V gene: TRBV6-5
CDR3 protein: CATLRTGASGNTIYF

J gene: TRBJ2-1
V gene: TRBV5-1
CDR3 protein: CASSPDFDSYNEQFF

J gene: TRBJ2-2
V gene: TRBV9
CDR3 protein: CASSRTSGKVGELFF

J gene: TRBJ2-7
V gene: TRBV27
CDR3 protein: CASSRGDGYYEQYF

J gene: TRBJ2-1
V gene: TRBV27
CDR3 protein: CASSLTGVLDEQFF

J gene: TRBJ2-2
V gene: TRBV4-1
CDR3 protein: CASSQYLAGGDTGELFF

J gene: TRBJ2-1
V gene: TRBV27
CDR3 protein: CASRPYRGAFYNEQFF

J gene: TRBJ1-1
V gene: TRBV19
CDR3 protein: CASSMGWAQGHTEAFF

J gene: TRBJ2-7
V gene: TRBV30
CDR3 protein: CAWSMGAFYEQYF

J gene: TRBJ2-5
V gene: TRBV5-1
CDR3 protein: CASSGAGVGETQYF

J gene: TRBJ2-7
V gene: TRBV7-6
CDR3 protein: CASSTGSSSYEQYF

J gene: TRBJ2-1
V gene: TRBV7-9
CDR3 protein: CASETGTGDDEQFF

J gene: TRBJ2-7
V gene: TRBV28
CDR3 protein: CASSSPTEPTYEQYF

J gene: TRBJ2-7
V gene: TRBV2
CDR3 protein: CASSLNPYEQYF

J gene: TRBJ2-2
V gene: TRBV6-6
CDR3 protein: CASSYEVNTRELFF

J gene: TRBJ1-2
V gene: TRBV29-1
CDR3 protein: CSAGDRSLLYGYTF

J gene: TRBJ2-7
V gene: TRBV28
CDR3 protein: CASSPTGTGAYEQYF

J gene: TRBJ2-1
V gene: TRBV4-1
CDR3 protein: CASSHYTGRLYNEQFF

J gene: TRBJ2-3
V gene: TRBV30
CDR3 protein: CAWIPAGGADTQYF

J gene: TRBJ2-1
V gene: TRBV28
CDR3 protein: CASSFFGTKQFF

J gene: TRBJ2-7
V gene: TRBV10-3
CDR3 protein: CAIRDRGQPYEQYF

J gene: TRBJ2-5
V gene: TRBV5-1
CDR3 protein: CASSLLAGGSETQYF

J gene: TRBJ2-2
V gene: TRBV5-1
CDR3 protein: CASRDRQGNTGELFF

J gene: TRBJ1-3
V gene: TRBV5-1
CDR3 protein: CASSRGTGTGNTIYF